Below, 27 T cell receptor beta chains from the same sample are listed, as sequenced in a study of identical twins. TCRdb processed the 5' RACE reads anew with MiXCR; each CDR3 protein has one entry. The sample holds hundreds of thousands of distinct CDR3 sequences, roughly an eighth seen once. This sample also appeared in a second study, on yellow fever vaccine responses in identical twins.

What was sequenced was PBMCs. The receptor set was obtained from a woman in her late teens or twenties in good health.

This chain connects TRBV5-1 to TRBJ2-3, with D tentatively TRBD1 (5 bases). Germline values: CDR1 SGHRS, CDR2 YFSETQ. V lost 4 bases and J 3 bases, leaving 12 bases between the germline ends. This CDR3 comprises 14 residues. The CDR3 DNA reads TGCGCCAGCAGCGCCCAGGGTATTACAGATACGCAGTATTTT. As protein: CASSAQGITDTQYF.

This clonotype has a count of ten or more. This chain links TRBV29-1 with TRBJ2-2; 7 positions match TRBD1. From germline, CDR1 is SQVTM and CDR2 ANQGSEA. This CDR3 region has 15 residues. J gave up 5 bases and V 3 bases, and 9 bases lay outside the gene matches. The CDR3 protein is CSVDETGMATGELFF. The CDR3, as DNA: TGCAGCGTTGATGAGACAGGGATGGCGACCGGGGAGCTGTTTTTT.

The rearrangement uses TRBV24-1 and TRBJ1-2; D uncertain. CDR1 KGHDR and CDR2 SFDVKD come from the germline V gene. The V end was cut by 3 bases, the J end by 2 bases, with 6 bases between. The CDR3 has 13 amino acids. CDR3 in amino acids: CATSDGGNYGYTF. The CDR3 nucleotides are TGTGCCACCAGTGATGGCGGGAACTATGGCTACACCTTC.

This clonotype occurred a few times. The genes are TRBV27 and TRBJ2-1, with 8 bases fitting TRBD2. CDR3 length: 15 residues. The germline V gene has CDR1 MNHEY and CDR2 SMNVEV (reference sequence). Losses at the gene ends were 5 bases for V and 10 bases for J; bases not matched to a gene: 13. CDR3 region: CASSPNRGGRGEQFF. CDR3 nucleotides: TGTGCCAGCAGTCCCAACCGGGGGGGGCGAGGGGAGCAGTTCTTC.

This clonotype was found a few times. The V call is TRBV5-1, the J call TRBJ2-5, with 8 nucleotides matching TRBD1. J gave up 4 bases and V 0 bases, and 5 bases lay outside the gene matches. The CDR3 loop spans 15 amino acids. CDR1 is SGHRS and CDR2 is YFSETQ in the germline V gene. CDR3 amino acids: CASSLDRGFIETQYF. In DNA form, the CDR3 reads TGCGCCAGCAGCTTGGACAGGGGGTTTATAGAGACCCAGTACTTC.

The chain combines TRBV6-1 with TRBJ1-5, with a weak D call TRBD1 (5 bases). Deletions cut 5 bases from V and 4 bases from J, with 12 bases between. The germline V gene encodes CDR1 MNHNS and CDR2 SASEGT. The CDR3 runs 14 residues. DNA of the CDR3: TGTGCCAGCAGTACCCCGGGGGGAAATCAGCCCCAGCATTTT. Amino acid sequence: CASSTPGGNQPQHF.

The rearrangement links TRBV27 to TRBJ2-1, with 7 bases fitting TRBD1. With 10 bases clipped from V and 3 bases from J, the junction kept 6 bases outside the gene matches. Germline CDR1 MNHEY, CDR2 SMNVEV (reference sequence). The CDR3 contains 13 residues. Written as DNA, the CDR3 is TGTGCCACCGGAAGGGACAGCTACAATGAGCAGTTCTTC. Encoded protein: CATGRDSYNEQFF.

The V and J genes are TRBV20-1 and TRBJ2-5; 10 positions match TRBD2. In germline, CDR1 is DFQATT, CDR2 SNEGSKA (reference sequence). CDR3 size: 13 residues. This CDR3 reads CSATSGYQETQYF. In nucleotides, the CDR3 is TGCAGCGCGACTAGCGGGTACCAAGAGACCCAGTACTTC.

This sequence joins TRBV20-1 and TRBJ2-2; TRBD2 aligns across 8 bases. The CDR3 extends over 15 amino acids. V lost 4 bases to trimming and J lost 2 bases; unmatched junction nucleotides: 6. The germline V gene encodes CDR1 DFQATT and CDR2 SNEGSKA (reference sequence). The DNA for the CDR3 is TGCAGTGCTATTCAGCGGGGGCAAAACACCGGGGAGCTGTTTTTT. Protein: CSAIQRGQNTGELFF.

The chain uses TRBV29-1 and TRBJ2-7; TRBD1 matches at 7 bases. This CDR3 is built from 15 residues. The J segment lost 4 bases and the V segment lost 3 bases, leaving 12 bases of the junction unmatched. Per the germline V gene, CDR1 is SQVTM and CDR2 is ANQGSEA. For the CDR3, the DNA is TGCAGCGTTGAGACCAACCCCAGGGGGTTGTACGAGCAGTACTTC. Its protein is CSVETNPRGLYEQYF.

The V call is TRBV7-9, the J call TRBJ1-2; 9 bases are shared with TRBD1. Per the germline V gene, CDR1 is SEHNR and CDR2 is FQNEAQ (reference sequence). There are 16 residues in the CDR3. Trimming took 5 bases from V and 3 from J; bases not matched to a gene: 10. CDR3 nucleotides: TGTGCCAGCAGCCCACCGGGACAGGGCTGGGACTATGGCTACACCTTC. It yields the protein CASSPPGQGWDYGYTF. The entire variable domain, with the rest obtained from reference TRBV7-9 and TRBJ1-2, is as follows: DTGVSQNPRHKITKRGQNVTFRCDPISEHNRLYWYRQTLGQGPEFLTYFQNEAQLEKSRLLSDRFSAERPKGSFSTLEIQRTEQGDSAMYLCASSPPGQGWDYGYTFGSGTRLTVV.

V is TRBV3-1 and J is TRBJ2-7; D not resolved. Germline V CDR1 and CDR2: LGHDT, YNNKEL (reference sequence). V gave up 2 bases and J gave up 4 bases, with 9 bases separating them. The CDR3 is 13 residues long. CDR3 nucleotide sequence: TGTGCCAGCAGCCAACGGAACAGATACGAGCAGTACTTC. It is translated as CASSQRNRYEQYF.

V usage is TRBV25-1 and J usage is TRBJ1-4; a weak D match, TRBD1 (6 bases). This CDR3 comprises 14 residues. Germline V gene data show CDR1 as MGHDK and CDR2 as SYGVNS. The V and J ends lost 1 base and 7 bases respectively, with 10 bases between them. CDR3 DNA: TGTGCCAGCAGTGAATTTGGACAGCCTGAAAAACTGTTTTTT. It encodes CASSEFGQPEKLFF.

This clonotype was seen a handful of times. The V call is TRBV3-1, the J call TRBJ2-1, with TRBD2 matching over 7 bases. J gave up 6 bases and V 3 bases, and 2 bases lay outside the gene matches. This CDR3 has 13 amino acids. Germline V gives CDR1 LGHDT, CDR2 YNNKEL (reference sequence). The CDR3 reads CASSQGLFNEQFF. For the CDR3, the DNA is TGTGCCAGCAGCCAGGGACTATTCAATGAGCAGTTCTTC.

The chain recombines TRBV5-1 with TRBJ2-7; D possibly matches TRBD1 or TRBD2 (5 bases each). The CDR3 runs 14 residues. CDR1 and CDR2 (germline): SGHRS, YFSETQ. With 0 bases removed from V and 2 bases from J, the gap between germline ends came to 9 bases. CDR3 in amino acids: CASSLGDVAYEQYF. DNA of the CDR3: TGCGCCAGCAGCTTGGGGGACGTCGCCTACGAGCAGTACTTC. Full variable domain (rest looked up from reference TRBV5-1 and TRBJ2-7): KAGVTQTPRYLIKTRGQQVTLSCSPISGHRSVSWYQQTPGQGLQFLFEYFSETQRNKGNFPGRFSGRQFSNSRSEMNVSTLELGDSALYLCASSLGDVAYEQYFGPGTRLTVT.

This clonotype showed up just a few times. The chain joins TRBV2 to TRBJ2-1; D might be TRBD1 or TRBD2, each matching 5 bases. V was clipped by 7 bases and J by 5 bases, with 18 bases between them. In germline, CDR1 is SNHLY, CDR2 FYNNEI. The CDR3 is made up of 15 amino acids. Here the CDR3 DNA reads TGTGCCAGCAAGGGTCCCCTCGAGGGGAACAATGAGCAGTTCTTC. It yields the protein CASKGPLEGNNEQFF.

The rearrangement uses TRBV21-1 and TRBJ2-3; whether TRBD1, the table's D call, matches the DNA was not checked. TRBV21-1 is shown as a pseudogene. The CDR3 runs 17 residues. CDR3 residues: CASSLPPGTGVTDTQYF. Written as DNA, the CDR3 is TGTGCCAGCAGCCTGCCCCCCGGGACAGGGGTGACAGATACGCAGTATTTT.

The chain has TRBV6-1 and TRBJ1-2, with TRBD1 identical over 9 bases. CDR1 MNHNS and CDR2 SASEGT come from the germline V gene. The V and J ends lost 6 bases and 8 bases, in that order; junction bases with no gene match: 10. The CDR3 extends over 14 amino acids. The CDR3 bases are TGTGCCAGCAGCCCCGGACAGGGGATAGGCGGCTACACCTTC. This sequence encodes CASSPGQGIGGYTF.

Only a few counts were recorded for this clonotype. V is TRBV20-1 and J is TRBJ1-6; D is uncertain. Germline assignment: CDR1 DFQATT and CDR2 SNEGSKA (reference sequence). The CDR3 totals 15 residues. V lost 6 bases to trimming and J lost 7 bases, with 19 bases between them. The CDR3 protein is CSASAQAGENSPLHF. The CDR3 DNA sequence: TGCAGTGCCAGCGCTCAGGCCGGGGAAAATTCACCCCTCCACTTT.

This clonotype was found a few times. The chain couples TRBV28 to TRBJ1-1; D gene unclear. The CDR3 totals 15 residues. Germline lookup yields CDR1 MDHEN and CDR2 SYDVKM. V gave up 6 bases and J gave up 1 base, with 15 bases separating them. The CDR3 loop is CASSRPPGTNTEAFF. The DNA for the CDR3 is TGTGCCAGCAGCCGACCCCCGGGCACGAACACTGAAGCTTTCTTT.

This chain uses TRBV5-1 with TRBJ2-7; 11 bases fit TRBD1. There are 16 residues in the CDR3. V was clipped by 3 bases and J by 6 bases; unmatched bases: 11. Germline loops: CDR1 SGHRS, CDR2 YFSETQ. CDR3 sequence reads: CASSYGDRTGGPEQYF. CDR3 DNA sequence: TGCGCCAGCAGCTATGGGGACCGGACAGGGGGCCCCGAGCAGTACTTC.

This chain links TRBV10-3 with TRBJ2-1; 7 bases align to TRBD2. CDR1 and CDR2 from the germline V gene are ENHRY and SYGVKD. This CDR3 comprises 17 residues. V shed 3 bases and J 5 bases; nucleotides not matched to a gene: 13. The CDR3 protein is CAISEGKRGLGNNEQFF. CDR3 sequence (DNA): TGTGCCATCAGTGAAGGAAAGCGGGGTTTGGGTAACAATGAGCAGTTCTTC.

The V gene is TRBV29-1, the J gene TRBJ1-4, with TRBD1 as a possible D gene (5 bases). V was clipped by 5 bases and J by 7 bases, with 17 bases between them. CDR3 length: 14 amino acids. Germline loops: CDR1 SQVTM, CDR2 ANQGSEA. The CDR3 DNA reads as TGCAGCGTTTGCACCGCGGGACTTGGTGAAAAACTGTTTTTT. Translating it yields CSVCTAGLGEKLFF. Supplemented by reference TRBV29-1 and TRBJ1-4, the full variable domain reads SAVISQKPSRDICQRGTSLTIQCQVDSQVTMMFWYRQQPGQSLTLIATANQGSEATYESGFVIDKFPISRPNLTFSTLTVSNMSPEDSSIYLCSVCTAGLGEKLFFGSGTQLSVL.

The V call is TRBV7-3, the J call TRBJ1-1, with TRBD1 matching 8 bases. V was clipped by 0 bases and J by 11 bases; unmatched bases: 8. The CDR3 contains 14 residues. Per the germline V gene, CDR1 is SGHTA and CDR2 is FQGTGA. The CDR3 region is CASSLTYGQGMAFF. The CDR3 coding sequence is TGTGCCAGCAGCTTAACCTACGGACAGGGAATGGCTTTCTTT.

This clonotype was observed a few times. The chain carries TRBV24-1 and TRBJ2-1, with D perhaps being TRBD1 or TRBD2 (5 bases each). Trimming removed 7 bases at V and 0 bases at J, with 15 bases between. The CDR3 loop spans 16 amino acids. Germline V gene sequence: CDR1 KGHDR, CDR2 SFDVKD. The CDR3: CATSGATSSSYNEQFF. In nucleotides, the CDR3 is TGTGCCACCAGCGGGGCTACCTCGAGCTCCTACAATGAGCAGTTCTTC.

This clonotype was observed a handful of times. The V call is TRBV7-9, the J call TRBJ2-3; 8 bases align to TRBD2. This CDR3 region has 16 residues. Germline V gene data show CDR1 as SEHNR and CDR2 as FQNEAQ (reference sequence). V was clipped by 4 bases and J by 5 bases; unmatched bases: 11. The CDR3 nucleotides read TGTGCCAGCAGCTATTATAGCGGGGCCGCGGGAGATACGCAGTATTTT. Translating it yields CASSYYSGAAGDTQYF.

The J gene is TRBJ1-1, the V gene TRBV6-2 or TRBV6-3; D is unresolved. The CDR3 spans 11 residues. The ends were cut back, 7 bases at V and 5 bases at J, with 8 bases in the middle. The germline V gene has CDR1 MNHEY and CDR2 SVGEGT. The CDR3 nucleotides read TGTGCCAGCACCAGCCTGACTGAAGCTTTCTTT. This sequence encodes CASTSLTEAFF.